The source of this T cell receptor (beta chain) is a study of OX40 agonist ivuxolimab in advanced cancers. The study in broad terms: Ivuxolimab, which targeted the costimulatory receptor OX40 (CD134), was an agonistic, fully human IgG2 monoclonal antibody. Peripheral TCRbeta sequencing aimed to test whether ivuxolimab altered TCR sequence diversity and caused clonal T-cell expansion. Of the 50 or so patients in dose escalation, 19 had hepatocellular carcinoma, about 15 had melanoma, 9 had renal cell carcinoma and 9 had head and neck cancer. The paper reports the monotherapy dose-escalation portion (N of about 50 patients) of the phase I ivuxolimab trial. Prior anti-PD-1, anti-PD-L1 or anti-CTLA-4 therapy was permitted, and checkpoint inhibitors had been received by less than 45% of dose-escalation patients. A male proportion of around 83% and a mean age of about 60 years, ranging from 23 to 79, were recorded for the dose-escalation cohort. Partial responses occurred in three dose-escalation patients: two with cutaneous melanoma and one with hepatocellular carcinoma. Intravenous ivuxolimab was administered to patients every 2 weeks at six dose levels: 0.01, 0.1, 0.3, 1.5, 3 and 10 mg/kg. Results the study describes overall, beyond this receptor: Low levels of normalized T-cell clonal expansion were also seen in some nonresponding patients. The antigen specificity of the clonally expanded peripheral T cells was not determined. Clonal expansion of both CD4+ and CD8+ blood T cells was observed from baseline to week 6 at doses 0.1 to 3.0 mg/kg. On average, CD8+ T cells showed more expanded clones than CD4+ T cells after ivuxolimab. In partial responders in the 0.1-3.0 mg/kg groups, normalized peripheral clonal expansion was found to be among the lowest, especially among CD8+ T cells.

CDR1 and CDR2, looked up from the germline V gene, are SQVTM and ANQGSEA. Between the V and J ends, shortened by 1 base and 6 bases respectively, the junction contains 9 bases. The CDR3 starts with the cysteine, ends with the phenylalanine, and has 12 residues. CDR3 DNA only is kept here, 36 bases in frame from base 1. As for this clone: Its antigen is not yet known. No much larger clonotype is one base removed from it; base qualities were not supplied.

For sequencing of the TCRbeta CDR3 region, genomic DNA was extracted from the sorted cells. The immunoSEQ Assay was used to sequence the TCRbeta CDR3 regions. Imported from immuneACCESS, the table was reduced by TCRdb to in-frame sequences with V and J called. These copies leave out some clones; in studies compared against another copy, an unresolved V gene accounts for under half, and the cause of the remainder is not known. Here the sample has 50,000 to 65,000 clones; 75% to 95% occur a single time. The ten largest clones capture 8.5% to 9% of the sample. Patients with a history of autoimmune disease or receiving systemic immunosuppression were excluded from the trial. Peripheral blood for TCR sequencing was collected from all dose cohorts at baseline, on cycle 4 day 1, and on cycle 7 day 1. The samples were drawn from a first-in-human, open-label, multicenter phase I dose-escalation trial of ivuxolimab. Adults with locally advanced or metastatic head and neck squamous cell, hepatocellular, melanoma or renal cell carcinoma were enrolled in the trial. Before TCR sequencing, CD4+ T cells and CD8+ T cells from peripheral blood were sorted into separate populations.

This sample comprised CD4+ or CD8+ T cells sorted from blood, obtained in a trial of the OX40 agonist ivuxolimab. The sequence links TRBV29-1 to TRBJ1-2, with the D gene uncertain. This receptor was obtained from an adult with an advanced solid tumor such as melanoma, head and neck, liver or kidney cancer. The CDR3 region has the sequence CSVEGETNGYTF. The sequence in DNA is TGCAGCGTTGAAGGGGAGACCAATGGCTACACCTTC.